These 20 T cell receptor beta chains share one sample of origin, sequenced in a study of blood T cell repertoires in COVID-19. Method: immunoSEQ multiplex PCR; TCRdb's copy keeps in-frame clones and lacks some. The sample shows fewer than 65,000 clones, 79% of them seen only once. Source material: peripheral blood. The receptor set was obtained from a man in his 70s with acute or convalescent COVID-19.

V usage is TRBV5-1 and J usage is TRBJ1-6; possible D gene TRBD1, 6 bases. The CDR3 has 15 residues. Deletions cut 0 bases from V and 5 bases from J, with 9 bases between. The germline V gene has CDR1 SGHRS and CDR2 YFSETQ. DNA for the CDR3: TGCGCCAGCAGCTTGGCACCAGGGGATAATTCACCCCTCCACTTT. Residues: CASSLAPGDNSPLHF.

The V gene is TRBV5-4, the J gene TRBJ1-2; 9 nucleotides line up with TRBD1. This CDR3 contains 13 residues. The ends lost 6 bases at V and 7 bases at J; junction bases unmatched: 7. CDR1 is SGHNT, CDR2 YYREEE, per germline (reference sequence). As DNA, the CDR3 is TGTGCCAGCAACCCACAGGGGGCGCCTGGCTACACCTTC. Its protein product is CASNPQGAPGYTF.

This clone has just one count. V and J are TRBV18 and TRBJ2-1, with D possibly being TRBD2 (7 bases). V lost 6 bases and J 8 bases, leaving 20 bases between the germline ends. Germline V gene sequence: CDR1 KGHSH, CDR2 LQKENI. The CDR3 runs 15 residues. In nucleotides, the CDR3 is TGTGCCAGCTCGCCCCCCAGTGGGGGGGCGCATGAGCAGTTCTTC. Encoded protein: CASSPPSGGAHEQFF.

The CDR3 here is CAWSVLGQKSGSPLHF. In DNA form, the CDR3 reads TGTGCCTGGAGTGTACTAGGGCAAAAGTCGGGTTCACCCCTCCACTTT. The chain couples TRBV30 to TRBJ1-6; the D is unclear. The CDR3 totals 16 residues. V dropped 0 bases and J dropped 9 bases, with 18 bases sitting between them. The V gene's germline CDR1 is GTSNPN and CDR2 SVGIG (reference sequence).

This clone was observed a handful of times. The chain joins TRBV7-9 to TRBJ1-2, with TRBD1 matching over 7 bases. This CDR3 spans 15 amino acids. The germline gives CDR1 SEHNR, CDR2 FQNEAQ (reference sequence). V was pared by 1 base and J by 4 bases, with 6 bases of the junction left unmatched. The CDR3 reads CASSLDETGSYGYTF. The DNA for the CDR3 is TGTGCCAGCAGCTTAGATGAGACAGGGTCCTATGGCTACACCTTC. Filled out from reference TRBV7-9 and TRBJ1-2, the complete variable domain reads DTGVSQNPRHKITKRGQNVTFRCDPISEHNRLYWYRQTLGQGPEFLTYFQNEAQLEKSRLLSDRFSAERPKGSFSTLEIQRTEQGDSAMYLCASSLDETGSYGYTFGSGTRLTVV.

V is TRBV4-1 and J is TRBJ2-1; D remains unclear. CDR1 is MGHRA, CDR2 YSYEKL, per germline. V gave up 1 base and J gave up 4 bases, with 8 bases separating them. This CDR3 spans 14 amino acids. The CDR3 nucleotides are TGCGCCAGCAGCCAAGCGTCGGTTTACAATGAGCAGTTCTTC. It yields the protein CASSQASVYNEQFF.

This clone was found a few times. The chain employs TRBV10-3 and TRBJ1-1; the match to TRBD1 covers 8 bases. The ends lost 7 bases at V and 5 bases at J; junction bases unmatched: 12. The CDR3 is 15 residues long. Per the germline V gene, CDR1 is ENHRY and CDR2 is SYGVKD. CDR3 protein: CAITDPRTGQTEAFF. As DNA, the CDR3 is TGTGCCATCACCGACCCCAGGACAGGGCAAACTGAAGCTTTCTTT.

The chain couples TRBV18 to TRBJ1-4; 9 bases agree with TRBD1. Germline-derived CDR1 and CDR2 are KGHSH and LQKENI. The CDR3 totals 14 residues. The ends lost 3 bases at V and 8 bases at J; junction bases unmatched: 4. The CDR3 region is CASSPGQGEEKLFF. As DNA, the CDR3 is TGTGCCAGCTCACCGGGACAGGGTGAAGAAAAACTGTTTTTT.

CDR3 residues: CASSPGLEGIGQYF. CDR3 DNA: TGTGCCAGCTCACCAGGACTGGAAGGGATAGGGCAGTACTTC. The rearrangement uses TRBV18 and TRBJ2-7; D is possibly TRBD2 (5 bases). The CDR3 sequence is 14 residues long. Germline V gene lookup returns CDR1 KGHSH and CDR2 LQKENI. Trimming pared 2 bases from V and 9 bases from J, leaving 17 bases between.

The chain employs TRBV9 and TRBJ2-1; 8 bases fit TRBD2. Looked up from germline, CDR1 is SGDLS and CDR2 is YYNGEE. V dropped 5 bases and J dropped 6; count of bases not matched to a gene: 13. This CDR3 has 16 amino acids. In nucleotides, the CDR3 is TGTGCCAGCAGAGATACATTAAGCGGGGGAGGCAATGAGCAGTTCTTC. Amino acid sequence: CASRDTLSGGGNEQFF. The variable domain in full, with the rest retrieved from reference TRBV9 and TRBJ2-1, is DSGVTQTPKHLITATGQRVTLRCSPRSGDLSVYWYQQSLDQGLQFLIQYYNGEERAKGNILERFSAQQFPDLHSELNLSSLELGDSALYFCASRDTLSGGGNEQFFGPGTRLTVL.

CDR3 region: CASSQVMGGVSNQPQHF. CDR3 bases: TGCGCCAGCAGCCAAGTAATGGGGGGGGTTAGCAATCAGCCCCAGCATTTT. This chain connects TRBV4-1 to TRBJ1-5, with D possibly being TRBD1 (5 bases). The V gene lost 1 base and the J gene lost 0 bases, with 13 bases spanning the gap. The germline gives CDR1 MGHRA, CDR2 YSYEKL. CDR3 size: 17 residues.

This chain links TRBV5-4 with TRBJ1-3; no clear D gene. The CDR3 runs to 14 residues. CDR1 is SGHNT and CDR2 is YYREEE in the germline V gene (reference sequence). V shed 1 base and J shed 0 bases, with 5 bases lying between them. CDR3 amino acids: CASSLPSSGNTIYF. In DNA form, the CDR3 reads TGTGCCAGCAGCTTGCCGTCCTCTGGAAACACCATATATTTT.

The chain has TRBV7-3 and TRBJ2-3, with TRBD2 identical over 13 bases. Germline assignment: CDR1 SGHTA and CDR2 FQGTGA. The CDR3 spans 16 residues. V lost 3 bases and J lost 2; bases outside the gene matches: 2. CDR3 in amino acids: CASSFGLAGATDTQYF. DNA for the CDR3: TGTGCCAGCAGCTTCGGACTAGCGGGGGCCACAGATACGCAGTATTTT.

This chain links TRBV7-8 with TRBJ2-5; 9 bases agree with TRBD2. The germline gives CDR1 SGHVS, CDR2 FQNEAQ. The trim removed 5 bases at V and 1 base at J, leaving 8 bases unmatched. The CDR3 loop spans 16 amino acids. This chain's CDR3 is CASSPVFSGSQETQYF. The CDR3 bases are TGTGCCAGCAGCCCTGTTTTTAGCGGGAGCCAAGAGACCCAGTACTTC.

V gene TRBV20-1 combines with J gene TRBJ2-1, with D uncertain. V was shortened by 6 bases and J by 9 bases, with 12 bases between the two germline ends. The CDR3 totals 11 residues. CDR1 is DFQATT and CDR2 is SNEGSKA in the germline V gene (reference sequence). This CDR3 is CSAEPRSEQFF. CDR3 nucleotide sequence: TGCAGTGCAGAGCCTCGGAGTGAGCAGTTCTTC.

The rearrangement joins TRBV4-1 to TRBJ2-5, with 8 bases lining up with TRBD1. V lost 4 bases, J lost 4 bases, and 8 bases stayed unmatched. Germline V gene lookup returns CDR1 MGHRA and CDR2 YSYEKL. This CDR3 region has 15 residues. This CDR3 is CASSLTAGQGETQYF. CDR3 bases: TGCGCCAGCAGCCTAACAGCAGGACAGGGAGAGACCCAGTACTTC.

This clone has a single count. The gene calls are TRBV6-6 and TRBJ2-7; D possibly corresponds to TRBD1 (5 bases). The CDR3 loop spans 12 amino acids. Trimming removed 6 bases at V and 2 bases at J, with 8 bases between. Germline V CDR1 and CDR2: MNHNY, SVGAGI (reference sequence). Here the CDR3 reads CASRDTTYEQYF. For the CDR3, the DNA is TGTGCCAGCAGGGACACAACCTACGAGCAGTACTTC.

The rearrangement uses TRBV5-1 and TRBJ2-2; 9 nucleotides align to TRBD1. This CDR3 contains 15 residues. CDR1 and CDR2 (germline): SGHRS, YFSETQ. V was clipped by 4 bases and J by 1 base; unmatched bases: 2. CDR3 coding DNA: TGCGCCAGCAGCCGACAGGGGGAGAACACCGGGGAGCTGTTTTTT. Translation gives CASSRQGENTGELFF. The full variable domain, with the rest looked up from reference TRBV5-1 and TRBJ2-2, is KAGVTQTPRYLIKTRGQQVTLSCSPISGHRSVSWYQQTPGQGLQFLFEYFSETQRNKGNFPGRFSGRQFSNSRSEMNVSTLELGDSALYLCASSRQGENTGELFFGEGSRLTVL.

The genes are TRBV9 and TRBJ2-7; TRBD2 matches at 7 bases. Germline V gene data show CDR1 as SGDLS and CDR2 as YYNGEE. V dropped 3 bases and J dropped 0; count of bases not matched to a gene: 0. The CDR3 loop spans 13 amino acids. Written as DNA, the CDR3 is TGTGCCAGCAGCGGCGGGAGCTCCTACGAGCAGTACTTC. Amino acid sequence: CASSGGSSYEQYF.

CDR3 nucleotides: TGTGCCAGCAGTTTGTTCTCCGGTGTTCGGGTAACGATGAACACTGAAGCTTTCTTT. Translated: CASSLFSGVRVTMNTEAFF. J is TRBJ1-1 and V is TRBV27; D not resolved. The V and J ends lost 3 bases and 0 bases respectively, with 23 bases between them. Germline assignment: CDR1 MNHEY and CDR2 SMNVEV (reference sequence). This CDR3 has 19 residues.